This T cell receptor (beta chain) was captured by sequencing in a study of T cell changes during pregnancy in multiple sclerosis. Produced via immunoSEQ multiplex PCR; TCRdb's table is partial and in-frame only. Of about 59,000 clones in the sample, about 95% were seen once. The CDR3 has 16 residues. V usage is TRBV21-1 and J usage is TRBJ2-7; the table assigns TRBD2, which was not confirmed against the DNA. TRBV21-1 is described as a pseudogene. The source of this sequence is a female donor with multiple sclerosis, enrolled in a pregnancy study. The sample was CD8+ T cells from peripheral blood mononuclear cells, taken after pregnancy. The CDR3 sequence: CASSKGPRDWLYEQYF. The CDR3 coding sequence is TGTGCCAGCAGCAAAGGGCCCCGGGACTGGTTATACGAGCAGTACTTC.